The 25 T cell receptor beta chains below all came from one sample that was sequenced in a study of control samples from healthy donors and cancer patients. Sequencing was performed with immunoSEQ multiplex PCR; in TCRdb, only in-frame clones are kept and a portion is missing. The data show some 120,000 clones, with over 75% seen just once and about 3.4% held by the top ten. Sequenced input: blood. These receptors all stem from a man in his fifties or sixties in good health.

This CDR3 reads CASSFRQGYDEKLFF. The CDR3 nucleotides read TGTGCCAGCAGCTTCCGACAGGGGTATGATGAAAAACTGTTTTTT. The chain joins TRBV9 to TRBJ1-4; 8 bases map to TRBD1. This CDR3 has 15 amino acids. Germline assignment: CDR1 SGDLS and CDR2 YYNGEE. V trimming: 4 bases; J trimming: 6 bases; junction bases outside the gene matches: 8.

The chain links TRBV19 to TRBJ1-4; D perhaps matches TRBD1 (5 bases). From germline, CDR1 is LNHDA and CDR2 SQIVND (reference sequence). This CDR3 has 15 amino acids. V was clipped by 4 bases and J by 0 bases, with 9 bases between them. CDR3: CASSTGTPTNEKLFF. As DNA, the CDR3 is TGTGCCAGTAGTACAGGGACTCCAACTAATGAAAAACTGTTTTTT.

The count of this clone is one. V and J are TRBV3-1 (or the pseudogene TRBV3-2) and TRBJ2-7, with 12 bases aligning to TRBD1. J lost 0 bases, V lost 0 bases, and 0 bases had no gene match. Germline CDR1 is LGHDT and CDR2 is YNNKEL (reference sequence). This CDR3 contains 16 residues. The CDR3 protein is CASSQEGQGASYEQYF. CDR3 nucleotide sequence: TGTGCCAGCAGCCAAGAGGGACAGGGGGCCTCCTACGAGCAGTACTTC.

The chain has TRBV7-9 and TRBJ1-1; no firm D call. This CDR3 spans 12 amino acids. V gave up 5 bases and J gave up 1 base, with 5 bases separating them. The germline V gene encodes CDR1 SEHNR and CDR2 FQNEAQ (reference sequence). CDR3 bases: TGTGCCAGCAGCAAGGGGAACACTGAAGCTTTCTTT. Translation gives CASSKGNTEAFF.

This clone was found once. CDR3 sequence: CASSFVGQTSYEQYF. The CDR3 bases are TGTGCCAGCAGCTTCGTGGGACAGACTAGCTACGAGCAGTACTTC. The chain links TRBV5-6 to TRBJ2-7; D may be TRBD1 (7 bases). The germline gives CDR1 SGHDT, CDR2 YYEEEE. The germline V and J ends were trimmed by 2 bases and 3 bases, with 15 bases remaining between them. The CDR3 extends over 15 amino acids.

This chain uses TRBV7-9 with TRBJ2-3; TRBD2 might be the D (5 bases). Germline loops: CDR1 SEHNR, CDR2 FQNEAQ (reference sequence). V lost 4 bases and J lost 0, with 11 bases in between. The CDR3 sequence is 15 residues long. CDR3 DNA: TGTGCCAGCAGCTCATCGCGGACTAGCACAGATACGCAGTATTTT. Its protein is CASSSSRTSTDTQYF. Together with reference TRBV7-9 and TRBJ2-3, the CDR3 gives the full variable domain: DTGVSQNPRHKITKRGQNVTFRCDPISEHNRLYWYRQTLGQGPEFLTYFQNEAQLEKSRLLSDRFSAERPKGSFSTLEIQRTEQGDSAMYLCASSSSRTSTDTQYFGPGTRLTVL.

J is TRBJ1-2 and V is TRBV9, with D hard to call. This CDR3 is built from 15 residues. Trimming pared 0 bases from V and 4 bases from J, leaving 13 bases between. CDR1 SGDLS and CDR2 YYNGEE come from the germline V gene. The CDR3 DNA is TGTGCCAGCAGCGTAGGCGGGGAAGTTGTCTATGGCTACACCTTC. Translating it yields CASSVGGEVVYGYTF.

In DNA form, the CDR3 reads TGTGCCAGCAGCCAGTTCCCTCCGGGGAGTGGGACTGAAGCTTTCTTT. Its protein product is CASSQFPPGSGTEAFF. The rearrangement joins TRBV16 to TRBJ1-1; D ambiguous. This CDR3 is built from 16 residues. Germline V gene sequence: CDR1 KGHSY, CDR2 FQNENV. Deletions cut 3 bases from V and 5 bases from J, with 19 bases between.

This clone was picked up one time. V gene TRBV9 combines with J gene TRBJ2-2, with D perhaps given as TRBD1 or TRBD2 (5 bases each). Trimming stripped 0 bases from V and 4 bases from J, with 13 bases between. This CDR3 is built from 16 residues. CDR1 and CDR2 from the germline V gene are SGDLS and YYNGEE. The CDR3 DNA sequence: TGTGCCAGCAGCGTAGACGAGGGGCTCGGCACCGGGGAGCTGTTTTTT. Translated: CASSVDEGLGTGELFF.

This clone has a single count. In nucleotides, the CDR3 is TGTGCCAGCAGCCCTCGGGACGGCGAATCACCCCTCCACTTT. This translates into CASSPRDGESPLHF. V gene TRBV7-8 combines with J gene TRBJ1-6; TRBD1 is a possible D gene (5 bases). The V end was cut by 5 bases, the J end by 10 bases, with 15 bases between. This CDR3 region has 14 residues. Germline values: CDR1 SGHVS, CDR2 FQNEAQ. Variable domain in full (rest from reference TRBV7-8 and TRBJ1-6): GAGVSQSPRYKVAKRGQDVALRCDPISGHVSLFWYQQALGQGPEFLTYFQNEAQLDKSGLPSDRFFAERPEGSVSTLKIQRTQQEDSAVYLCASSPRDGESPLHFGNGTRLTVT.

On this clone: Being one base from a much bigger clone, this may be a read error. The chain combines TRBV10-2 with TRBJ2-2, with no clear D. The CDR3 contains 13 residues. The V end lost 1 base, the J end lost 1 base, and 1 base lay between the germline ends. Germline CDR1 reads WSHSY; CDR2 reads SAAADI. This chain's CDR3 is CASSELNTGELFF. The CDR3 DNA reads TGCGCCAGCAGTGAGTTGAACACCGGGGAGCTGTTTTTT.

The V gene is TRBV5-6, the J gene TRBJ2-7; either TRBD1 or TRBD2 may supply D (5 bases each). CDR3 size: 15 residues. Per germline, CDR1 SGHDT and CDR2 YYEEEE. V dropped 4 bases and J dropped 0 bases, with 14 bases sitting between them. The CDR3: CASSPRDPPSYEQYF. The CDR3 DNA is TGTGCCAGCAGCCCCCGGGACCCCCCCTCCTACGAGCAGTACTTC.

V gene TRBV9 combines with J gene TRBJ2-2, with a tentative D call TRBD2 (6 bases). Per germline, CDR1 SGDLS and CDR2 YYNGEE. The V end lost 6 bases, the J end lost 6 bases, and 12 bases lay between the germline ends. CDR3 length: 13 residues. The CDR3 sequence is CASNGRSAGELFF. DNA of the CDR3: TGTGCCAGCAATGGGAGGTCCGCCGGGGAGCTGTTTTTT.

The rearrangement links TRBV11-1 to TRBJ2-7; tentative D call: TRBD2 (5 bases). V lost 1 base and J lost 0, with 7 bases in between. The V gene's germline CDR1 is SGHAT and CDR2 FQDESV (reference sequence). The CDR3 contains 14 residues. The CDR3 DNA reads TGTGCCAGCAGCTTAGGAGGGCACTCCTACGAGCAGTACTTC. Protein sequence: CASSLGGHSYEQYF.

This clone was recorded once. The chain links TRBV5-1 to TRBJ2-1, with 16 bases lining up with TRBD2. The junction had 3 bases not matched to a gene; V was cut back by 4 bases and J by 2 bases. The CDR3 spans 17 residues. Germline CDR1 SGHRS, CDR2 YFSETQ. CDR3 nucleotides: TGCGCCAGCAGCCTGGGGACTAGCGGGGGGGCCTACAATGAGCAGTTCTTC. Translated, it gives CASSLGTSGGAYNEQFF. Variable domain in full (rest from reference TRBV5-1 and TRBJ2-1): KAGVTQTPRYLIKTRGQQVTLSCSPISGHRSVSWYQQTPGQGLQFLFEYFSETQRNKGNFPGRFSGRQFSNSRSEMNVSTLELGDSALYLCASSLGTSGGAYNEQFFGPGTRLTVL.

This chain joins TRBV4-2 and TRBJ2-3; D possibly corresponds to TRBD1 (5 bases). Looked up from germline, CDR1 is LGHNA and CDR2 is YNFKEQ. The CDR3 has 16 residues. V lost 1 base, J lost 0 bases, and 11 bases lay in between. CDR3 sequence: CASSQGGAESTDTQYF. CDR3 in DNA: TGTGCCAGCAGCCAAGGTGGGGCGGAAAGCACAGATACGCAGTATTTT.

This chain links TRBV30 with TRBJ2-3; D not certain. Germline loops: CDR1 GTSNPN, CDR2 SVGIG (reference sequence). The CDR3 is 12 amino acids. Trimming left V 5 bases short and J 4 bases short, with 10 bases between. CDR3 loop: CAWSRGADTQYF. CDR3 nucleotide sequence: TGTGCCTGGTCGCGAGGTGCAGATACGCAGTATTTT.

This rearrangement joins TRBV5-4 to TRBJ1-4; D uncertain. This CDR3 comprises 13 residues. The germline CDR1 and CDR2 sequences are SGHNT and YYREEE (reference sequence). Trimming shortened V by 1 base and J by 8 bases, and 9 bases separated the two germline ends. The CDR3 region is CASSLTVREKLFF. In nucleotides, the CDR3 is TGTGCCAGCAGCTTGACAGTAAGGGAAAAACTGTTTTTT.

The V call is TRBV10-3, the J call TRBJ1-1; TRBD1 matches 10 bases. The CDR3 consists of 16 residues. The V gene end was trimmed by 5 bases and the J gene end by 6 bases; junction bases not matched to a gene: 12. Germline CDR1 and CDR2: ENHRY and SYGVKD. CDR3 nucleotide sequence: TGTGCCATCAGTTGGGGACAGGGGCCACCCGATTCTGAAGCTTTCTTT. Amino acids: CAISWGQGPPDSEAFF.

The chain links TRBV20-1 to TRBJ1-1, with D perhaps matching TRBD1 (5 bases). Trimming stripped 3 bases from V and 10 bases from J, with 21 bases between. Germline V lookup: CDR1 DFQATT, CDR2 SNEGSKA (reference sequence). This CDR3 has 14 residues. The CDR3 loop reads CSASTDIGGVRAFF. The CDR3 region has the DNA TGCAGTGCTAGTACCGATATTGGGGGAGTAAGAGCTTTCTTT.

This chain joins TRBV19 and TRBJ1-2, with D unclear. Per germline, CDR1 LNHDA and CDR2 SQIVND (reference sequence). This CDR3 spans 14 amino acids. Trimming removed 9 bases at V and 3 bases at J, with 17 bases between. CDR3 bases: TGTGCCAGCAGAAGTTGGGGTTCGCACTATGGCTACACCTTC. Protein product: CASRSWGSHYGYTF.

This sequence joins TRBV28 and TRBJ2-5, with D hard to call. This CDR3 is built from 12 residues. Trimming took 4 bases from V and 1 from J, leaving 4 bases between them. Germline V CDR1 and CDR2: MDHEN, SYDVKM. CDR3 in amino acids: CASSSGQETQYF. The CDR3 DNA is TGTGCCAGCAGTTCAGGCCAAGAGACCCAGTACTTC.

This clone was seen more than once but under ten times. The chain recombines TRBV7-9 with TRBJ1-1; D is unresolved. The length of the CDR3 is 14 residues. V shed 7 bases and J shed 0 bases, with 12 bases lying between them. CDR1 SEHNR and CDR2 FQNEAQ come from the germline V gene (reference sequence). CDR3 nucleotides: TGTGCCAGCACCTACGGGAGGGTGAACACTGAAGCTTTCTTT. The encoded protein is CASTYGRVNTEAFF.

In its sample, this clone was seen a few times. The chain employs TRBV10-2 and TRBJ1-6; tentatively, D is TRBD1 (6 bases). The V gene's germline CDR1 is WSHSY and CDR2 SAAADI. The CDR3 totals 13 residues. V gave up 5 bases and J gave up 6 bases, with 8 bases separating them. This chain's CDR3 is CASSTGRNSPLHF. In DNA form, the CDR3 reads TGCGCCAGCAGTACAGGGCGTAATTCACCCCTCCACTTT.

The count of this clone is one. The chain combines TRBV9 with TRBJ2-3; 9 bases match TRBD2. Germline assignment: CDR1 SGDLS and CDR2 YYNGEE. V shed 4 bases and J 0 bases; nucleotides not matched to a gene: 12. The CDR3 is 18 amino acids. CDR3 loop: CASSSQVGSGGSTDTQYF. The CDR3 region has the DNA TGTGCCAGCAGCTCCCAGGTTGGTAGCGGGGGCAGCACAGATACGCAGTATTTT.